This T cell receptor beta chain was found in a study of siplizumab effects on memory and regulatory T cells. The germline V gene has CDR1 MDHEN and CDR2 SYDVKM. The J segment lost 1 base and the V segment lost 6 bases, leaving 8 bases of the junction unmatched. This CDR3 contains 15 residues. As for this clone: The target antigen is unknown.

Points from the study as a whole: The mean Treg-derived percentage of mappable alloreactive CD4+ clones was about 63% with siplizumab compared with about 30% in controls. Naive T cells looked more diverse than memory cells, and they looked like major contributors to the alloresponse. No assignable naive or memory phenotype existed for roughly 80-96% of proliferating CD4+ or CD8+ clones.

Per individual sample, 95,000 to 100,000 TCR templates were assayed. The assay was immunoSEQ multiplex PCR, and TCRdb's table has in-frame clones only and misses some. Of more than 85,000 clones detected, about 95% appear once; the ten largest clones hold roughly 0.61%. The TCR was taken from a human donor in good health. What was sequenced was Tregs sorted from blood. The genes are TRBV28 and TRBJ2-5, with 7 bases aligning to TRBD1. In DNA, the CDR3 is TGTGCCAGCAGGCCCCGGGACAGACTCCAAGAGACCCAGTACTTC. This translates into CASRPRDRLQETQYF.